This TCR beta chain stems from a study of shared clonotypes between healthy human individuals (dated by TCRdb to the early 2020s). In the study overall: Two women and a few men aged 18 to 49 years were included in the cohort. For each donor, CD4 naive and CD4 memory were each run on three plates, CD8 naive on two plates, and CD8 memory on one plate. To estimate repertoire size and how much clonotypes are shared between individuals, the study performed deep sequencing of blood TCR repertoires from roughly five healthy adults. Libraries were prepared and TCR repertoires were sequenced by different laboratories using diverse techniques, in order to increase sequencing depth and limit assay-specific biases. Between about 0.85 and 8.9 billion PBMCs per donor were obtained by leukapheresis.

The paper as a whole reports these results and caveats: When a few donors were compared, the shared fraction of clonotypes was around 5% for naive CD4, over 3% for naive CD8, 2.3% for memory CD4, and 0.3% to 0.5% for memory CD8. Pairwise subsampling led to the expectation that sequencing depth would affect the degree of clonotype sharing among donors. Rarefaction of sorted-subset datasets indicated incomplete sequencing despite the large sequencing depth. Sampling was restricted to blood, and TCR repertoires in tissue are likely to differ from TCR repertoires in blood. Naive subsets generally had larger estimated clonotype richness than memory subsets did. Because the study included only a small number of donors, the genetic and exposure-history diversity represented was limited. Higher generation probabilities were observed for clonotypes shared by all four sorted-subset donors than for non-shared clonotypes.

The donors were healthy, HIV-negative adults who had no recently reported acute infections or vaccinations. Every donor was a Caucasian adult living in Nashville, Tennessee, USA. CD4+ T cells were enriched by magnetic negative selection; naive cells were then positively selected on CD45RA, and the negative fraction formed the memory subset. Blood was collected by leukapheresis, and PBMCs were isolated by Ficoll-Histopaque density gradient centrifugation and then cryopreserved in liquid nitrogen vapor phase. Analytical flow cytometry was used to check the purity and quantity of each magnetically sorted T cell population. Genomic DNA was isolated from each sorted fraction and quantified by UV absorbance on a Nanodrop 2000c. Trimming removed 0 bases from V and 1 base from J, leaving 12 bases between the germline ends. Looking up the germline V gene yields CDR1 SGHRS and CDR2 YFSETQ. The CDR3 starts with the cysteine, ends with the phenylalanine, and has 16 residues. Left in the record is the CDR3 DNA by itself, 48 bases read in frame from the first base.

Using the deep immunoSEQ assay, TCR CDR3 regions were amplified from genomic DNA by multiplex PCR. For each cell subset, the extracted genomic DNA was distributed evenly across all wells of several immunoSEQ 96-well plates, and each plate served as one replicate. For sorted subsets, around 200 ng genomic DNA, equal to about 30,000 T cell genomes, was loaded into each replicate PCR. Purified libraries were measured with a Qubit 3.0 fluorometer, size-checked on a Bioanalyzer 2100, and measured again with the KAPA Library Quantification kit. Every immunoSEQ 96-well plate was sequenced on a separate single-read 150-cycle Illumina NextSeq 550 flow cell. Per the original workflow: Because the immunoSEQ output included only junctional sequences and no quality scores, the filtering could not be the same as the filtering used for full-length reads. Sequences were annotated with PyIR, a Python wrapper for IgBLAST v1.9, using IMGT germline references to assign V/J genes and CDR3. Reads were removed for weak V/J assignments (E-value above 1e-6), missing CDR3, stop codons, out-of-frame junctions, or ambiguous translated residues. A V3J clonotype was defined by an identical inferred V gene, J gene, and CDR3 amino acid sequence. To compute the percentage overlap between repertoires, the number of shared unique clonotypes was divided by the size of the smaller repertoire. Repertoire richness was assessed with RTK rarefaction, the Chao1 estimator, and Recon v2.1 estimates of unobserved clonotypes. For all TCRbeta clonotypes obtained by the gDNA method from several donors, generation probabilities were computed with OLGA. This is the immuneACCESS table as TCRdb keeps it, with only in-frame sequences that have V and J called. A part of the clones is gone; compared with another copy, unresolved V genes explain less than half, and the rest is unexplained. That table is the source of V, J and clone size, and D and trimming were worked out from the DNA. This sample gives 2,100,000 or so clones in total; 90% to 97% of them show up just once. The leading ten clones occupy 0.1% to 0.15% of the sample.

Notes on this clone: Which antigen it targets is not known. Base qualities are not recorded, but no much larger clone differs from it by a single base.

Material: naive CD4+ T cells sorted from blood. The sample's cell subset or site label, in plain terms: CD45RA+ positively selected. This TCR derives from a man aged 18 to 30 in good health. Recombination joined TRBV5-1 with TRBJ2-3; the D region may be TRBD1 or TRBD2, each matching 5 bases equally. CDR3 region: CASSLGAGARTDTQYF. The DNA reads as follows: TGCGCCAGCAGCTTGGGGGCCGGGGCGCGCACAGATACGCAGTATTTT. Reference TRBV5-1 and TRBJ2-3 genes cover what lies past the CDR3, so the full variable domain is KAGVTQTPRYLIKTRGQQVTLSCSPISGHRSVSWYQQTPGQGLQFLFEYFSETQRNKGNFPGRFSGRQFSNSRSEMNVSTLELGDSALYLCASSLGAGARTDTQYFGPGTRLTVL.